This T cell receptor (beta chain) was sequenced for a study of cytomegalovirus exposure and HLA in healthy donors. Findings and limits, study-wide: It is likely that the observed cluster of highly shared sequence variants was a sequencing artifact. Cytomegalovirus association was assigned to about 150 TCR beta chains. No immune exposure information besides CMV serostatus was available.

Researchers ran the PCR with 60 Vbeta and 13 Jbeta primers. Authors' data handling: A follow-up analysis tallied about 88 million unique TCR beta chains, roughly 9.9 million shared. The repertoire was sequenced with immunoSEQ multiplex PCR; TCRdb's copy has only in-frame clones and lacks some. V, J and clone size are taken as reported in that table, and D and trimming were inferred from the DNA itself. The table includes more than 95,000 clones, 76% detected once. The CDR3 extends over 15 amino acids. V lost 0 bases and J 0 bases, leaving 6 bases between the germline ends. Germline V gene sequence: CDR1 MNHEY, CDR2 SVGAGI. Comment on this clone: The antigen remains undetermined.

This sequence joins TRBV6-5 and TRBJ1-3; D unresolved. The source of this sequence is a man aged 50-60 years in good health and CMV-seronegative. The sequenced sample consisted of PBMCs. The CDR3: CASSYSLLSGNTIYF. CDR3 DNA sequence: TGTGCCAGCAGTTACTCGTTACTCTCTGGAAACACCATATATTTT.